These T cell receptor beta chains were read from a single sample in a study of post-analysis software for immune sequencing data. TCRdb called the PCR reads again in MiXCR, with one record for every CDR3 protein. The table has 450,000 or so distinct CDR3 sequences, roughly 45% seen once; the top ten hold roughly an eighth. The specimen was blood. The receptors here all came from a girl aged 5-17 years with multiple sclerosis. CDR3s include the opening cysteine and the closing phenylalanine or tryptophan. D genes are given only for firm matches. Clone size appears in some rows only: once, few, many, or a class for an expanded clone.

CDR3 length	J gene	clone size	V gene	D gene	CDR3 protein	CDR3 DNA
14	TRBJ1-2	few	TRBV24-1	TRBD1	CATSGRDRVDGYTF	TGTGCCACCAGTGGCAGGGACAGGGTGGATGGCTACACCTTC
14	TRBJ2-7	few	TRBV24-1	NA	CATSDSTPTYEQYF	TGTGCCACCAGTGATTCGACACCCACCTACGAGCAGTACTTC
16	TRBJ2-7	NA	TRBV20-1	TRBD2	CSARDLNGRTTYEQYF	TGCAGTGCTAGAGATCTTAACGGGAGGACGACCTACGAGCAGTACTTC
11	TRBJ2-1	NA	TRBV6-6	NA	CASSTFNEQFF	TGTGCCAGCAGTACCTTTAATGAGCAGTTCTTC
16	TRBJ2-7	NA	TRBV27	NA	CASSLSTLTGGNEQYF	TGTGCCAGCAGTTTATCGACCCTTACAGGAGGTAACGAGCAGTACTTC
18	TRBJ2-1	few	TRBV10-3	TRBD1	CAISESPGQGTGYNEQFF	TGTGCCATCAGTGAGTCCCCGGGACAGGGAACGGGGTACAATGAGCAGTTCTTC
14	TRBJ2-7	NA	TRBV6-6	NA	CASSYGAATYEQYF	TGTGCCAGCAGTTACGGGGCGGCAACCTACGAGCAGTACTTC
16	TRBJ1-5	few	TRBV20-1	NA	CSARVPVRAGNQPQHF	TGCAGTGCTAGAGTCCCCGTCCGGGCTGGCAATCAGCCCCAGCATTTT
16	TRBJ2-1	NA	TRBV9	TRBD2	CASSVGGSGSYNEQFF	TGTGCCAGCAGCGTAGGCGGGAGCGGTTCCTACAATGAGCAGTTCTTC
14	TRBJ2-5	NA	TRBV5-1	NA	CAGSLQGDWETQYF	TGCGCCGGCAGCTTGCAGGGAGATTGGGAGACCCAGTACTTC
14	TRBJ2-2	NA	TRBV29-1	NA	CSVAGDINTGELFF	TGCAGCGTGGCAGGGGACATAAACACCGGGGAGCTGTTTTTT
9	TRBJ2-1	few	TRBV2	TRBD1	CASPGQVFF	TGTGCCAGCCCGGGACAGGTGTTCTTC
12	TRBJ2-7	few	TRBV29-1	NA	CSVGEIAYEQYF	TGCAGCGTTGGAGAGATCGCCTACGAGCAGTACTTC
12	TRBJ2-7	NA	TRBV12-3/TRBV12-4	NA	CASSRPWALQYF	TGTGCCAGCAGCCGACCTTGGGCGTTGCAGTACTTC
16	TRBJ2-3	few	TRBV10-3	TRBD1	CAISAGLTGVTDTQYF	TGTGCCATCAGTGCAGGACTGACAGGGGTCACAGATACGCAGTATTTT
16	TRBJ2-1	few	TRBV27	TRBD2	CASSFLIAGGPNEQFF	TGTGCCAGCAGTTTCCTGATAGCGGGAGGGCCGAATGAGCAGTTCTTC
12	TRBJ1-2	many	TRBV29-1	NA	CSSDRANYGYTF	TGCAGCTCGGACCGAGCTAACTATGGCTACACCTTC
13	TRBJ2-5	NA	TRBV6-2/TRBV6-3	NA	CASSLRGKETQYF	TGTGCCAGCAGTTTGAGGGGGAAGGAGACCCAGTACTTC
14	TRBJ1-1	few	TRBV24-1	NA	CATSEGTMNTEAFF	TGTGCCACCAGTGAGGGGACAATGAACACTGAAGCTTTCTTT
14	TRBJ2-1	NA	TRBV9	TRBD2	CASSPTSSSNEQFF	TGTGCCAGCAGCCCGACTAGCTCTAGCAATGAGCAGTTCTTC
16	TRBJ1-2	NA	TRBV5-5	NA	CASSPPTQGRNYGYTF	TGTGCCAGCAGCCCCCCCACACAGGGACGGAACTATGGCTACACCTTC
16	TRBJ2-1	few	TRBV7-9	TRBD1	CASSSPGQGLYNEQFF	TGTGCCAGCAGCTCACCGGGACAGGGCTTATACAATGAGCAGTTCTTC
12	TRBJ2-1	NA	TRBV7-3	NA	CASSLQGTEQFF	TGTGCCAGCAGCTTACAGGGGACTGAGCAGTTCTTC
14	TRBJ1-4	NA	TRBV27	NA	CASSFGTENEKLFF	TGTGCCAGCAGTTTCGGGACCGAAAATGAAAAACTGTTTTTT
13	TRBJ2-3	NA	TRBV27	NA	CASSPGGDDTQYF	TGTGCCAGCAGTCCCGGGGGAGATGATACGCAGTATTTT
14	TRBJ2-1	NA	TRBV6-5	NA	CASRETPSYNEQFF	TGTGCCAGCAGAGAGACACCCTCCTACAATGAGCAGTTCTTC
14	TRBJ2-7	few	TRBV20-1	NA	CSAPVPGAKYEQYF	TGCAGTGCCCCCGTCCCGGGGGCGAAATACGAGCAGTACTTC
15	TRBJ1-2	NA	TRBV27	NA	CASSQVRYGLGGYTF	TGTGCCAGCAGTCAGGTCAGGTATGGGCTAGGAGGCTACACCTTC
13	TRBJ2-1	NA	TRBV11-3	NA	CASSSDPLNEQFF	TGTGCCAGCAGCTCGGATCCGCTCAATGAGCAGTTCTTC
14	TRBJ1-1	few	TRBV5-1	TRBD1	CASSLRQGNTEAFF	TGCGCCAGCAGCCTCCGACAGGGGAACACTGAAGCTTTCTTT